Shown below are 22 T cell receptor beta chains from a single sample sequenced in a study of T cells after yellow fever vaccination. One entry per CDR3 protein results from TCRdb running MiXCR on the 5' RACE reads. The profile shows some 390,000 distinct CDR3 sequences, roughly 6.1% of them singletons. This material consisted of PBMCs, taken 5 days after the yellow fever booster vaccination. The origin of the receptors is a man in his thirties or forties who received the YFV17D yellow fever vaccine.

V gene TRBV5-4 combines with J gene TRBJ2-7, with D possibly TRBD2 on 7 matching bases. Trimming shortened V by 3 bases and J by 4 bases, and 20 bases separated the two germline ends. Germline lookup yields CDR1 SGHNT and CDR2 YYREEE (reference sequence). The CDR3 loop spans 16 amino acids. The CDR3 region is CASSWGGGRLLYEQYF. CDR3 bases: TGTGCCAGCAGCTGGGGAGGGGGGAGGCTATTATACGAGCAGTACTTC.

This clonotype was seen a few times. The V and J genes are TRBV28 and TRBJ2-7; a weak D match, TRBD1 (5 bases). This CDR3 contains 16 residues. Germline V lookup: CDR1 MDHEN, CDR2 SYDVKM. Trimming took 5 bases from V and 7 from J, leaving 24 bases between them. The CDR3 bases are TGTGCCAGCAGTATCACCGCCAGGGTTCAGCCTCGAGAGCAGTACTTC. Protein product: CASSITARVQPREQYF. The whole variable domain, remainder taken from reference TRBV28 and TRBJ2-7, is DVKVTQSSRYLVKRTGEKVFLECVQDMDHENMFWYRQDPGLGLRLIYFSYDVKMKEKGDIPEGYSVSREKKERFSLILESASTNQTSMYLCASSITARVQPREQYFGPGTRLTVT.

This clonotype has just a few counts. The chain uses TRBV29-1 and TRBJ2-3, with 9 nucleotides matching TRBD1. With 6 bases clipped from V and 2 bases from J, the junction kept 6 bases outside the gene matches. In germline, CDR1 is SQVTM, CDR2 ANQGSEA. CDR3 length equals 14 residues. CDR3: CSVVGQGNTDTQYF. The CDR3 DNA is TGCAGCGTCGTAGGACAGGGGAACACAGATACGCAGTATTTT.

In its sample, this clonotype was seen many times. The chain employs TRBV7-9 and TRBJ1-2, with D tentatively TRBD1 (6 bases). This CDR3 has 14 amino acids. Germline V CDR1 and CDR2: SEHNR, FQNEAQ (reference sequence). Trimming took 5 bases from V and 3 from J, leaving 13 bases between them. CDR3 loop: CASSPRGSDYGYTF. The CDR3 coding sequence is TGTGCCAGCAGCCCCAGGGGTTCGGACTATGGCTACACCTTC.

This clonotype was found a few times. The chain couples TRBV7-9 to TRBJ2-3; D ambiguous. The V and J ends lost 4 bases and 0 bases respectively, with 5 bases between them. The germline gives CDR1 SEHNR, CDR2 FQNEAQ (reference sequence). This CDR3 comprises 13 residues. The CDR3 protein is CASSWASTDTQYF. In DNA form, the CDR3 reads TGTGCCAGCAGCTGGGCGAGCACAGATACGCAGTATTTT.

The gene calls are TRBV30 and TRBJ2-7; D unresolved. The V end lost 3 bases, the J end lost 3 bases, and 15 bases lay between the germline ends. The germline gives CDR1 GTSNPN, CDR2 SVGIG (reference sequence). The CDR3 extends over 14 amino acids. CDR3 nucleotides: TGTGCCTGGAGATTCCATGGTTGGAACTACGAGCAGTACTTC. This gives the protein CAWRFHGWNYEQYF.

The chain links TRBV29-1 to TRBJ1-2; D is ambiguous. There are 12 residues in the CDR3. Per the germline V gene, CDR1 is SQVTM and CDR2 is ANQGSEA. Trimming removed 6 bases at V and 5 bases at J, with 13 bases between. The chain's CDR3 is CSVRTDAYGYTF. The CDR3, as DNA: TGCAGCGTGAGGACGGATGCTTATGGCTACACCTTC.

The rearrangement uses TRBV30 and TRBJ2-3; D gene ambiguous. V lost 2 bases, J lost 2 bases, and 11 bases lay in between. Germline V gene lookup returns CDR1 GTSNPN and CDR2 SVGIG (reference sequence). CDR3 length: 14 residues. The CDR3 here is CAWSNVRLTDTQYF. DNA for the CDR3: TGTGCCTGGAGTAACGTACGACTCACAGATACGCAGTATTTT.

This clonotype has more than one count but fewer than ten. The gene calls are TRBV20-1 and TRBJ2-3; D is unclear. The germline gives CDR1 DFQATT, CDR2 SNEGSKA (reference sequence). The germline V and J ends were trimmed by 5 bases and 5 bases, with 14 bases remaining between them. This CDR3 is built from 13 residues. This CDR3 is CSAFQPEKDTQYF. CDR3 DNA: TGCAGTGCTTTCCAACCGGAGAAAGATACGCAGTATTTT.

The chain is built from TRBV20-1 and TRBJ2-3, with 7 nucleotides matching TRBD2. J gave up 8 bases and V 7 bases, and 12 bases lay outside the gene matches. Germline CDR1 reads DFQATT; CDR2 reads SNEGSKA (reference sequence). The CDR3 contains 13 residues. The CDR3 protein is CSGGGKVPFTQYF. In DNA form, the CDR3 reads TGCAGTGGGGGAGGGAAGGTACCGTTTACGCAGTATTTT.

This clonotype was seen a handful of times. V is TRBV28 and J is TRBJ2-2, with unresolved D. Trimming shortened V by 3 bases and J by 0 bases, and 8 bases separated the two germline ends. In germline, CDR1 is MDHEN, CDR2 SYDVKM. The CDR3 runs to 15 residues. CDR3 residues: CASSFDNANTGELFF. The DNA for the CDR3 is TGTGCCAGCAGTTTTGACAACGCGAACACCGGGGAGCTGTTTTTT.

V gene TRBV25-1 combines with J gene TRBJ2-6, with TRBD1 as a possible D gene (6 bases). CDR1 and CDR2 from the germline V gene are MGHDK and SYGVNS. Trimming shortened V by 1 base and J by 4 bases, and 8 bases separated the two germline ends. The length of the CDR3 is 15 residues. CDR3 coding DNA: TGTGCCAGCAGTGAATCAGGGGCCGGGGCCAACGTCCTGACTTTC. Residues: CASSESGAGANVLTF.

This clonotype has at least ten counts. The CDR3 here is CASSLTGGDQPQHF. The DNA of the CDR3 is TGCGCCAGCAGTTTGACAGGGGGCGATCAGCCCCAGCATTTT. V and J are TRBV5-1 and TRBJ1-5; the match to TRBD1 covers 10 bases. From germline, CDR1 is SGHRS and CDR2 YFSETQ. The CDR3 has 14 amino acids. Trimming cost V 5 bases and J 5 bases; bases outside gene matches: 4.

The V gene is TRBV12-3 or TRBV12-4, the J gene TRBJ2-3; the D gene could be TRBD1 or TRBD2 (7 bases each). Deletions cut 4 bases from V and 8 bases from J, with 25 bases between. The CDR3 sequence is 17 residues long. The CDR3 loop reads CASSYPGGGSHRGTQYF. CDR3 coding DNA: TGTGCCAGCAGTTACCCAGGGGGGGGATCACACAGGGGTACGCAGTATTTT.

This clonotype turned up a few times. The rearrangement joins TRBV12-3 or TRBV12-4 to TRBJ2-4, with 8 bases fitting TRBD2. There are 16 residues in the CDR3. V trimming: 6 bases; J trimming: 0 bases; junction bases outside the gene matches: 7. The CDR3 spells CASSLGGVIAKNIQYF. DNA for the CDR3: TGTGCCAGCAGCCTCGGGGGGGTTATAGCCAAAAACATTCAGTACTTC.

This clonotype has at least ten counts. The J gene is TRBJ2-5, the V gene TRBV5-1; D might be TRBD2 (5 bases). Per the germline V gene, CDR1 is SGHRS and CDR2 is YFSETQ. CDR3 length: 12 amino acids. V was pared by 4 bases and J by 5 bases, with 9 bases between. The CDR3 sequence: CASSRTGETQYF. CDR3 nucleotides: TGCGCCAGCAGCCGAACGGGGGAGACCCAGTACTTC.

This clonotype was seen at least ten times. V and J are TRBV10-2 and TRBJ2-7; 10 bases line up with TRBD2. This CDR3 is 15 amino acids long. Trimming at V came to 6 bases and at J to 1 base, leaving 6 bases not matched to a gene. From germline, CDR1 is WSHSY and CDR2 SAAADI. The CDR3 DNA sequence: TGCGCCAGCAGGACCACTAGCGGGAAGTCCTACGAGCAGTACTTC. This gives the protein CASRTTSGKSYEQYF.

The sample holds many counts of this clonotype. The V gene is TRBV18, the J gene TRBJ2-2; TRBD2 agrees at 12 bases. The CDR3 runs 18 residues. V shed 3 bases and J 4 bases; nucleotides not matched to a gene: 9. The V gene's germline CDR1 is KGHSH and CDR2 LQKENI. The CDR3 protein is CASSPSPSGRAITGELFF. CDR3 DNA: TGTGCCAGCTCACCTTCGCCTAGCGGGAGGGCCATCACCGGGGAGCTGTTTTTT.

This clonotype showed up just a few times. The gene calls are TRBV5-1 and TRBJ2-5, with 7 bases fitting TRBD1. This CDR3 has 15 residues. Germline V gene sequence: CDR1 SGHRS, CDR2 YFSETQ. After removal of 4 bases from V and 5 bases from J, the junction contained 11 bases not matched to a gene. The DNA of the CDR3 is TGCGCCAGCAGCGGATCTGGGACAGTCCGCGAGACCCAGTACTTC. Amino acid sequence: CASSGSGTVRETQYF.

This clonotype showed up just a few times. This rearrangement joins TRBV20-1 to TRBJ2-7, with a weak D call TRBD1 (5 bases). The ends were cut back, 5 bases at V and 1 base at J, with 27 bases in the middle. The CDR3 length is 18 residues. The V gene's germline CDR1 is DFQATT and CDR2 SNEGSKA (reference sequence). The CDR3 loop is CSAQRFAGPAKGSYEQYF. The CDR3 region has the DNA TGCAGTGCTCAGAGATTCGCAGGGCCAGCGAAGGGTTCCTACGAGCAGTACTTC.

This clonotype was seen more than once but under ten times. The rearrangement uses TRBV20-1 and TRBJ2-5; 11 bases are shared with TRBD2. This CDR3 region has 14 residues. Trimming cost V 5 bases and J 4 bases; bases outside gene matches: 6. The germline CDR1 and CDR2 sequences are DFQATT and SNEGSKA (reference sequence). CDR3 nucleotides: TGCAGTGCTTCAAAAGGGACTAGCGGAGAGACCCAGTACTTC. This codes for CSASKGTSGETQYF.

In its sample, this clonotype was seen many times. The V gene is TRBV7-9, the J gene TRBJ2-7; 10 bases align to TRBD2. The germline CDR1 and CDR2 sequences are SEHNR and FQNEAQ (reference sequence). The junction had 5 bases not matched to a gene; V was cut back by 1 base and J by 2 bases. The CDR3 spans 16 residues. CDR3 bases: TGTGCCAGCAGCTTAGGGTCTAGCGGGAGTCCCTACGAGCAGTACTTC. Translated: CASSLGSSGSPYEQYF.